This is a list of T cell receptor beta chains from one sample in a study of control samples from healthy donors and cancer patients. The repertoire was sequenced with immunoSEQ multiplex PCR; TCRdb's copy has only in-frame clones and lacks some. Counted here are about 410,000 clones, approximately 92% occurring once; the ten biggest clones make up 6% to 7%. The sample comprised PBMCs. Receptors originate from a man between 40 and 49 years old with head and neck cancer. CDR3s include the opening cysteine and the closing phenylalanine or tryptophan. D genes are given only for firm matches. Size values are once, few and many counts, or a class for expanded clones, and some rows have none.

>-|TRBV5-1|TRBD1|TRBJ2-3
TGCGCCAGCAGCCCCGGGACAGGGTCGCCAGATACGCAGTATTTT
CASSPGTGSPDTQYF
>-|TRBV18|-|TRBJ1-1
TGTGCCAGCTCACCGTCCCCTTTGACCAACACTGAAGCTTTCTTT
CASSPSPLTNTEAFF
>-|TRBV27|-|TRBJ2-2
TGTGCCAGCAGTTTGTGGGAGTCCGGGGAGCTGTTTTTT
CASSLWESGELFF
>-|TRBV12-3/TRBV12-4|TRBD2|TRBJ2-3
TGTGCCAGGACTAGCGGACTCACAGATACGCAGTATTTT
CARTSGLTDTQYF
>-|TRBV30|TRBD2|TRBJ2-7
TGTGCCTGGAGGGATAGCGGGAGGATCTACGAGCAGTACTTC
CAWRDSGRIYEQYF
>-|TRBV19|-|TRBJ1-5
TGTGCCAGTACCTCAGGGATGGGGCAGCCCCAGCATTTT
CASTSGMGQPQHF
>-|TRBV3-1/TRBV3-2|-|TRBJ1-1
TGTGCCAGCAGCCAAGATATTGGGGGGTCTGAAGCTTTCTTT
CASSQDIGGSEAFF
>-|TRBV5-1|-|TRBJ1-1
TGCGCCAGCAGCTTGCTCGACAGGAACACTGAAGCTTTCTTT
CASSLLDRNTEAFF
>-|TRBV5-4|TRBD2|TRBJ2-5
TGTGCCAGCAGCTTATGGACTAGCGGGGGAGAGACCCAGTACTTC
CASSLWTSGGETQYF
>-|TRBV11-3|-|TRBJ1-1
TGTGCCAGCAGCTTCCAGGGGAACACTGAAGCTTTCTTT
CASSFQGNTEAFF
>-|TRBV21-1|-|TRBJ1-4
TGTGCCAGCAGCAAGCATTGGGTAGCGGAAAAACTGTTTTTT
CASSKHWVAEKLFF
>-|TRBV14|TRBD2|TRBJ2-1
TGTGCCAGCAGCCTTGGGCTAGCGGGGGGTCCGGGGCAGTTCTTC
CASSLGLAGGPGQFF
>-|TRBV9|-|TRBJ2-2
TGTGCCAGCAGCCCAAGGGGGTCAGCGAACACCGGGGAGCTGTTTTTT
CASSPRGSANTGELFF
>-|TRBV30|-|TRBJ1-4
TGTGCCTGGAGTGTACGGGAGAATGAAAAACTGTTTTTT
CAWSVRENEKLFF
>-|TRBV11-1|TRBD2|TRBJ2-7
TGTGCCAGCAGCTTAGACTCGGGACTAGGAATCCACGAGCAGTACTTC
CASSLDSGLGIHEQYF
>once|TRBV3-1/TRBV3-2|TRBD1|TRBJ1-5
TGTGCCAGCAGCGCCGGGACAGGGGTTCACCAGCCCCAGCATTTT
CASSAGTGVHQPQHF
>-|TRBV5-6|-|TRBJ1-1
TGTGCCAGCAGCTCCGGAAGGAACACTGAAGCTTTCTTT
CASSSGRNTEAFF
>-|TRBV7-3|TRBD1|TRBJ2-2
TGTGCCAGCAGCTTAATGTCAGGGGGAGAGAACACCGGGGAGCTGTTTTTT
CASSLMSGGENTGELFF
>-|TRBV4-3|-|TRBJ1-5
TGCGCCAGCAGCCAACAACAGGGCCAGCCCCAGCATTTT
CASSQQQGQPQHF
>-|TRBV2|TRBD1|TRBJ2-1
TGTGCCAGCTACGGGACAGTGCTGTACAATGAGCAGTTCTTC
CASYGTVLYNEQFF
>-|TRBV3-1/TRBV3-2|-|TRBJ1-1
TGTGCCAGCAGCCAAGGGGACATGAGAGCTTTCTTT
CASSQGDMRAFF
>-|TRBV11-2|-|TRBJ2-7
TGTGCCAGCAGCTTAGTTTCCTACGAGCAGTACTTC
CASSLVSYEQYF
>-|TRBV19|TRBD1|TRBJ2-7
TGTGCCAGTAGTGGGCCCGGGACAGGGCCTTACGAGCAGTACTTC
CASSGPGTGPYEQYF
>-|TRBV4-1|-|TRBJ1-4
TGCGCCAGCAGCCAAGATCGAGGGCAGGGGCAACTTAATGAAAAACTGTTTTTT
CASSQDRGQGQLNEKLFF
>-|TRBV3-1/TRBV3-2|-|TRBJ2-1
TGTGCCAGCAGCCTACAGAATGAGCAGTTCTTC
CASSLQNEQFF
>-|TRBV4-1|TRBD1|TRBJ1-4
TGCGCCAGCAGCCAAGACGAGGGGGCGAGGGGTGAAAAACTGTTTTTT
CASSQDEGARGEKLFF
>-|TRBV11-2|TRBD2|TRBJ2-3
TGTGCCAGCAGCCCCTCAGAGCGGGGGCGCACAGATACGCAGTATTTT
CASSPSERGRTDTQYF
>-|TRBV5-1|-|TRBJ2-5
TGCGCCAGCAGCTTGGGGGCCTCCACCTTACAAGAGACCCAGTACTTC
CASSLGASTLQETQYF
>once|TRBV4-1|-|TRBJ2-5
TGCGCCAGCAGCCAAGATCGGACCACCCAGTACTTC
CASSQDRTTQYF
>-|TRBV9|TRBD1|TRBJ2-7
TGTGCCAGCAGCGTAGGTAGCGGACAGGGGGTTAGCGAGCAGTACTTC
CASSVGSGQGVSEQYF
>-|TRBV21-1|-|TRBJ2-5
TGTGCCAGCAGCAAAGTGGACAGCCAAGAGACCCAGTACTTC
CASSKVDSQETQYF
>-|TRBV5-4|-|TRBJ1-3
TGTGCCAGCAGCGGTGGGGGGATACAGGCGCGGAACACCATATATTTT
CASSGGGIQARNTIYF
>-|TRBV6-5|-|TRBJ2-5
TGTGCCAGCCGGACGGGGCCTAAGGGGACCCAGTACTTC
CASRTGPKGTQYF
>-|TRBV4-1|-|TRBJ1-1
TGCGCCAGCAGCCAAGGACAGGAGGCGCTAACGGAAGCTTTCTTT
CASSQGQEALTEAFF
>-|TRBV2|-|TRBJ2-5
TGTGCCAGCAGTGATGTAAGGGAGACCCAGTACTTC
CASSDVRETQYF
>-|TRBV29-1|-|TRBJ2-3
TGCAGCGTTGAGAAGCGGCTCAGCACAGATACGCAGTATTTT
CSVEKRLSTDTQYF
>-|TRBV7-3|-|TRBJ1-1
TGTGCCAGCAGCTTTAATCTGAACACTGAAGCTTTCTTT
CASSFNLNTEAFF